This T cell receptor beta chain is from a study of beta chain features in type 1 diabetes. The CDR3 spans 15 residues. Germline CDR1 SGHNT, CDR2 YYREEE (reference sequence). V lost 2 bases, J lost 4 bases, and 6 bases stayed unmatched. The authors reverse transcribed all of the isolated RNA, so sequencing captured expressed TCRB transcripts. Sequencing used immunoSEQ multiplex PCR; TCRdb keeps in-frame clones, though not all of them. The data contain 350,000 to 450,000 clones, approximately 13% of them singletons. Turning to this clone: The antigen is not known.

Study outcomes and limitations: Type 1 diabetes patients showed fewer insertions and more deletions at VDJ junctions.

V usage is TRBV5-4 and J usage is TRBJ2-1, with 7 bases aligning to TRBD1. Sample: naive CD4+ T cells from blood. The TCR was taken from a young man in good health. The CDR3 sequence: CASSFQDRRYNEQFF. CDR3 bases: TGTGCCAGCAGCTTTCAGGACAGGAGATACAATGAGCAGTTCTTC. The full variable domain, in which reference TRBV5-4 and TRBJ2-1 provide the parts outside the CDR3, is ETGVTQSPTHLIKTRGQQVTLRCSSQSGHNTVSWYQQALGQGPQFIFQYYREEENGRGNFPPRFSGLQFPNYSSELNVNALELDDSALYLCASSFQDRRYNEQFFGPGTRLTVL.